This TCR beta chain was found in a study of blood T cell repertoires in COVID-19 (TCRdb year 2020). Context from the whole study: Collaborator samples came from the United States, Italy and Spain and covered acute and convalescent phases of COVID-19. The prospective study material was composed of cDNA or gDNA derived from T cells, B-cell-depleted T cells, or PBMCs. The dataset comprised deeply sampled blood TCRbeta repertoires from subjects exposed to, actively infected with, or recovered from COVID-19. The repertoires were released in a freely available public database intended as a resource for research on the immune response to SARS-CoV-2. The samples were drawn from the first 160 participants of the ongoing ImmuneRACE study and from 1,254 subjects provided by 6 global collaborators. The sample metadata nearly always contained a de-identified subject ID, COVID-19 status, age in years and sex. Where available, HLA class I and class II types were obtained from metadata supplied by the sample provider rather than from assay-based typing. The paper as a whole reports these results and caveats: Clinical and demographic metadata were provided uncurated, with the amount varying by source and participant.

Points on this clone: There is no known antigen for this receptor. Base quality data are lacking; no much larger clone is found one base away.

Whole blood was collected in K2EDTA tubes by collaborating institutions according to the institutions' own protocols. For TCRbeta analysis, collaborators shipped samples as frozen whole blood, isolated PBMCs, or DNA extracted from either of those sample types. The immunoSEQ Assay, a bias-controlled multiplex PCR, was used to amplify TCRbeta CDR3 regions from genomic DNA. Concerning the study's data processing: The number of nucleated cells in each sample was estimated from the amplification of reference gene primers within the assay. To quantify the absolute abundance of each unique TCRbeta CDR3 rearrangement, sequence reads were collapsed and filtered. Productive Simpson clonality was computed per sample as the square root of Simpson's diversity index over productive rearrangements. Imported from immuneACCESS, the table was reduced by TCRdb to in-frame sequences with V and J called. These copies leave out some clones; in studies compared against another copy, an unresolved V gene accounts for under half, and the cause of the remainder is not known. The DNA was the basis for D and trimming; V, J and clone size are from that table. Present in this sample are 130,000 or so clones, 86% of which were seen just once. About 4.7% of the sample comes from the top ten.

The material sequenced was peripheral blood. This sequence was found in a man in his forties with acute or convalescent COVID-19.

Here is the DNA: TGTGCCAGCAGCCCGACTAGCGGGGGTTACGAGCAGTACTTC. This gives the protein CASSPTSGGYEQYF. The V gene is TRBV9 and the J gene is TRBJ2-7, with 12 middle bases fitting TRBD2. The CDR3 runs 14 amino acids, cysteine and phenylalanine included. Of the read, only the CDR3 DNA is kept; its 42 bases are in frame from base 1. Trimming accounts for 4 bases at V and 4 bases at J, while the number of junction bases matched to no gene is 3. The germline V gene provides CDR1 SGDLS and CDR2 YYNGEE.